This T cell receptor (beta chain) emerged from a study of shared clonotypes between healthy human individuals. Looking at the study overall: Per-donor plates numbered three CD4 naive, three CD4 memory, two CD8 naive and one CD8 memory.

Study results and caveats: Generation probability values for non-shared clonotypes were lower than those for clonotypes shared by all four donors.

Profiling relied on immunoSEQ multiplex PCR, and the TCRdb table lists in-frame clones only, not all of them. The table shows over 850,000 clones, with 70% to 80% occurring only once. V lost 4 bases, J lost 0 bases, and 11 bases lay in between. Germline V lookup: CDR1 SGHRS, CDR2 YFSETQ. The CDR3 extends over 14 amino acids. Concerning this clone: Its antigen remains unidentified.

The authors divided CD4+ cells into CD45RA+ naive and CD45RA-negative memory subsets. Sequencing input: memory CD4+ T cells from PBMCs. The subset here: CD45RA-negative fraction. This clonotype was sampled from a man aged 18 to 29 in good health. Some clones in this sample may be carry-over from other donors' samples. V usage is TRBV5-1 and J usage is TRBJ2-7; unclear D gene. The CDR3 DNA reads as TGCGCCAGCAGCCGACCGCCTAGCTCCTACGAGCAGTACTTC. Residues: CASSRPPSSYEQYF.